The rows below give T cell receptor beta chains drawn from one sample of a study of identical twins. TCRdb reanalysed the 5' RACE reads using MiXCR and keeps one entry per CDR3 protein. The profile shows 550,000 to 700,000 distinct CDR3 sequences, 20% to 25% of them singletons. A further study also used this sample, focusing on T cells expressing NK-cell markers.

The material sequenced was PBMCs. These receptors all come from a woman aged 18 to 35 in good health. Both conserved end residues are part of each CDR3. A D gene is named only where the DNA matches it firmly. Clone sizes are given selectively: once, few, many, or a class where the clone is expanded.

TRBJ1-2 | TRBV12-3/TRBV12-4 | NA | 14 | few | TGTGCCAGCAGCTACGACAGAGGGTACTATGGCTACACCTTC | CASSYDRGYYGYTF
TRBJ2-3 | TRBV5-1 | NA | 15 | many | TGCGCCAGCAGCTTGTTAGTGGACCGCACAGATACGCAGTATTTT | CASSLLVDRTDTQYF
TRBJ2-1 | TRBV20-1 | TRBD2 | 13 | few | TGCAGTGCTAGGACTAGCGGTAGCGGTGAGCAGTTCTTC | CSARTSGSGEQFF
TRBJ1-2 | TRBV6-1 | NA | 13 | many | TGTGCCAGCAGTGACACAGAGAACTATGGCTACACCTTC | CASSDTENYGYTF
TRBJ1-4 | TRBV20-1 | NA | 13 | many | TGCAGTGCTACTGGCGCAACTAATGAAAAACTGTTTTTT | CSATGATNEKLFF
TRBJ2-4 | TRBV5-1 | NA | 14 | NA | TGCGCCAGCAGCTCGCTCACCACAGGAAACATTCAGTACTTC | CASSSLTTGNIQYF
TRBJ2-1 | TRBV12-3/TRBV12-4 | NA | 12 | few | TGTGCCAGCAGTCTCAGAAGGAGTGAGCAGTTCTTC | CASSLRRSEQFF
TRBJ1-6 | TRBV2 | TRBD1 | 14 | many | TGTGCCAGCAGGAACAGGGGGCCTAATTCACCCCTCCACTTT | CASRNRGPNSPLHF
TRBJ2-7 | TRBV14 | TRBD2 | 24 | NA | TGTGCCAGCAGCCCGAGTCGGGACAGATCGGAACCCGGGACTAGCGCGTTTGGACTCTACGAGCAGTACTTC | CASSPSRDRSEPGTSAFGLYEQYF
TRBJ2-7 | TRBV4-2 | TRBD1 | 15 | few | TGTGCCAGCAGCCGCCCGGGACAGGGGGCCCACGAGCAGTACTTC | CASSRPGQGAHEQYF
TRBJ2-2 | TRBV7-9 | NA | 14 | NA | TGTGCCAGCAGTAATGGACTAAACACCGGGGAGCTGTTTTTT | CASSNGLNTGELFF
TRBJ2-3 | TRBV20-1 | TRBD2 | 13 | NA | TGCAGTGCTGCTAGCGGGGGAAAGGATACGCAGTATTTT | CSAASGGKDTQYF
TRBJ2-1 | TRBV7-9 | NA | 14 | few | TGTGCCAGCAGCTTAGTGGGAGACACCAATGAGCAGTTCTTC | CASSLVGDTNEQFF
TRBJ2-1 | TRBV7-9 | NA | 12 | NA | TGTGCCAGCAGCTTCGGCCACAATGAGCAGTTCTTC | CASSFGHNEQFF
TRBJ2-7 | TRBV12-3/TRBV12-4 | NA | 15 | NA | TGTGCCAGCAGCCGGGCGGCGGGTGGATCCTACGAGCAGTACTTC | CASSRAAGGSYEQYF
TRBJ2-3 | TRBV9 | NA | 14 | NA | TGTGCCAGCAGCGGGCCCCGGCAGGCAGATACGCAGTATTTT | CASSGPRQADTQYF
TRBJ2-6 | TRBV5-1 | NA | 13 | few | TGCGCCAGCAACCCCTCTGGGGCCAACGTCCTGACTTTC | CASNPSGANVLTF
TRBJ2-6 | TRBV7-9 | NA | 11 | NA | TGTGCCAGCAGCTACTCCGGGGTCCTGACTTTC | CASSYSGVLTF
TRBJ1-2 | TRBV12-3/TRBV12-4 | NA | 13 | many | TGTGCCATTCCCGTGAAGGGGCGCTATGGCTACACCTTC | CAIPVKGRYGYTF
TRBJ2-3 | TRBV7-3 | TRBD2 | 14 | few | TGTGCCAGCAGCCGGGACTATAACACAGATACGCAGTATTTT | CASSRDYNTDTQYF
TRBJ2-1 | TRBV7-9 | NA | 15 | NA | TGTGCCAGCAGCTTATTCCAGCGGTCCTACAATGAGCAGTTCTTC | CASSLFQRSYNEQFF
TRBJ2-1 | TRBV12-3/TRBV12-4 | TRBD2 | 20 | many | TGTGCCAGCAGGCCCGGAGTGAGCACGGGACTAGCGGGGGGGCGGAATGAGCAGTTCTTC | CASRPGVSTGLAGGRNEQFF
TRBJ2-3 | TRBV27 | TRBD2 | 20 | NA | TGTGCCAGCAGTTTATCCCACCTTACACGGACTAGCGGGAGAAGGGATACGCAGTATTTT | CASSLSHLTRTSGRRDTQYF
TRBJ1-1 | TRBV20-1 | NA | 12 | few | TGCAGTACCGGCCAGGGGAACACTGAAGCTTTCTTT | CSTGQGNTEAFF
TRBJ1-1 | TRBV4-1 | TRBD1 | 15 | few | TGCGCCAGCAGCCAAACGGACAGGCTGGGGGCTGAAGCTTTCTTT | CASSQTDRLGAEAFF
TRBJ1-3 | TRBV9 | NA | 15 | few | TGTGCCAGCAGCGTAGATAACCGTCCTGGAAACACCATATATTTT | CASSVDNRPGNTIYF
TRBJ2-3 | TRBV12-3/TRBV12-4 | NA | 16 | NA | TGTGCCAGCAGTTTCCGACGGGGGTTCAGCACAGATACGCAGTATTTT | CASSFRRGFSTDTQYF
TRBJ2-3 | TRBV7-9 | TRBD2 | 16 | NA | TGTGCCAGCAGCTTAGTTATTAGCGGGTCTTCAGATACGCAGTATTTT | CASSLVISGSSDTQYF
TRBJ2-2 | TRBV5-1 | NA | 15 | NA | TGCGCCAGCAGAGACGACAAAGGGTGGACCGGGGAGCTGTTTTTT | CASRDDKGWTGELFF
TRBJ2-3 | TRBV15 | NA | 16 | NA | TGTGCCACCAGCAGAGTATTGGGGCTTTCTTCAGATACGCAGTATTTT | CATSRVLGLSSDTQYF
TRBJ1-1 | TRBV5-5 | NA | 14 | NA | TGTGCCAGCAGCATGGAGGGGGGTTGGGCTGAAGCTTTCTTT | CASSMEGGWAEAFF
TRBJ1-1 | TRBV10-1 | NA | 13 | NA | TGCGCCAGCAGTGAGTCATTGGATGCGAGGACTTTCTTT | CASSESLDARTFF
TRBJ1-1 | TRBV20-1 | TRBD1 | 12 | many | TGCAGTGCTAGGGCAGGGGGTACTGAAGCTTTCTTT | CSARAGGTEAFF
TRBJ2-3 | TRBV12-3/TRBV12-4 | TRBD2 | 17 | many | TGTGCCAGCAGAGGACTAGCGGATGGGGAGAGCACAGATACGCAGTATTTT | CASRGLADGESTDTQYF
TRBJ2-6 | TRBV29-1 | NA | 13 | NA | TGCAGCGTTGGAAGAGCTGGGGCCAACGTCCTGACTTTC | CSVGRAGANVLTF
TRBJ2-5 | TRBV4-2 | NA | 13 | NA | TGTGCCAGCTCTCGGGACCTAGGGGAGACCCAGTACTTC | CASSRDLGETQYF
TRBJ2-3 | TRBV2 | NA | 15 | NA | TGTGCCAGCAGTGAGAGGAAGGGGTTCACAGATACGCAGTATTTT | CASSERKGFTDTQYF
TRBJ2-7 | TRBV9 | NA | 15 | many | TGTGCCAGCAGCCCCGATGGGATCTCGTCAAATGAGCAGTACTTC | CASSPDGISSNEQYF
TRBJ2-3 | TRBV5-1 | NA | 15 | few | TGCGCCAGCAGACCGGGACCCCTCCTGACAGATACGCAGTATTTT | CASRPGPLLTDTQYF
TRBJ2-1 | TRBV7-9 | NA | 12 | NA | TGTGCCAGCAGCTTAACAGAAATGGCGGAGTTCTTC | CASSLTEMAEFF
TRBJ2-7 | TRBV12-3/TRBV12-4 | TRBD1 | 12 | once | TGTGCCAGCAGAGAGACAGGGGGCTCACCGTACTTC | CASRETGGSPYF
TRBJ1-2 | TRBV12-3/TRBV12-4 | TRBD1 | 14 | NA | TGTGCCAGCATGAGGGAAGACAGGGAGGGTGGCTACACCTTC | CASMREDREGGYTF
TRBJ2-4 | TRBV4-3 | TRBD1 | 13 | many | TGCGCCAGCAGCCTGGACAGGGGTGACATTCAGTACTTC | CASSLDRGDIQYF
TRBJ2-1 | TRBV2 | NA | 15 | few | TGTGCCAGCAGGGGACGGGACACCTCTTGGAATGAGCAGTTCTTC | CASRGRDTSWNEQFF
TRBJ2-5 | TRBV11-2 | TRBD2 | 15 | many | TGTGCCAGCAGCTCCTATTTAGCGGGGGTAGAGACCCAGTACTTC | CASSSYLAGVETQYF
TRBJ2-1 | TRBV20-1 | NA | 16 | NA | TGCAGTGCTAGAGATCTACCGGGACTTAATTACAATGAGCAGTTCTTC | CSARDLPGLNYNEQFF
TRBJ2-5 | TRBV2 | NA | 13 | NA | TGTGCCAGCACGGGATCGCCCCAAGAGACCCAGTACTTC | CASTGSPQETQYF
TRBJ2-5 | TRBV20-1 | TRBD2 | 14 | NA | TGCAGTGCTGCCAGCGCGCGGGGGGAGGAGACCCAGTACTTC | CSAASARGEETQYF
TRBJ2-5 | TRBV9 | NA | 15 | NA | TGTGCCAGCAGCGTAGAGGCCCTAACCCAAGAGACCCAGTACTTC | CASSVEALTQETQYF